This TCR beta chain was recovered during a study of fetal regulatory T cell absence and autoimmunity. Generated by immunoSEQ multiplex PCR, the TCRdb table keeps only in-frame clones and is missing some. Among about 43,000 clones, about 86% were seen once, and the ten largest hold approximately 0.45%. This clone occurred once. Deletions cut 1 base from V and 0 bases from J, with 10 bases between. The CDR3 runs 15 residues. CDR1 and CDR2 (germline): MNHNS, SASEGT. The clonotype was recovered from a newborn boy with IPEX syndrome. The material sequenced was cord blood. The chain employs TRBV6-1 and TRBJ2-7; D gene ambiguous. The CDR3 protein is CASSEGPLPSYEQYF. CDR3 nucleotide sequence: TGTGCCAGCAGTGAAGGACCACTACCCTCCTACGAGCAGTACTTC.